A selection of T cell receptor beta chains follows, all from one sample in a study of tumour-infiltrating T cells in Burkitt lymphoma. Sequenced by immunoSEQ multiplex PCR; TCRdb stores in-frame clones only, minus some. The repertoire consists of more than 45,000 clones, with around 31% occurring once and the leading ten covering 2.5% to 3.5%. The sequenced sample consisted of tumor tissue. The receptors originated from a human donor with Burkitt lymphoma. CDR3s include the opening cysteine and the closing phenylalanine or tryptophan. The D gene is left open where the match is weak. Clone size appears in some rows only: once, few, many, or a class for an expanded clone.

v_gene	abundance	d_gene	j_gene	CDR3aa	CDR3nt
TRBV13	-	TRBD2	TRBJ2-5	CASSILAGGRQETQYF	TGTGCCAGCAGCATTTTAGCGGGGGGGAGACAAGAGACCCAGTACTTC
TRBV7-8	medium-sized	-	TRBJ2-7	CASSSQPSGYEQYF	TGTGCCAGCAGCTCCCAACCTTCGGGGTACGAGCAGTACTTC
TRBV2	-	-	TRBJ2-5	CASSAGGSETQYF	TGTGCCAGCAGTGCAGGGGGGTCGGAGACCCAGTACTTC
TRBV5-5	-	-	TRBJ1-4	CASSFNPGDEKLFF	TGTGCCAGCAGCTTTAATCCCGGGGATGAAAAACTGTTTTTT
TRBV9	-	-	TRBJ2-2	CASSVTPSGVNTGELFF	TGTGCCAGCAGCGTAACCCCCTCTGGGGTGAACACCGGGGAGCTGTTTTTT
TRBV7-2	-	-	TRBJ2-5	CASSLGGQTQYF	TGTGCCAGCAGCTTAGGGGGGCAGACCCAGTACTTC
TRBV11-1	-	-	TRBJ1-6	CASSLGLRGSPLHF	TGTGCCAGCAGCCTAGGTCTTCGGGGTTCACCCCTCCACTTT
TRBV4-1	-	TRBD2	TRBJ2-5	CASSQDPRGGGETQYF	TGCGCCAGCAGCCAAGATCCGCGGGGGGGAGGGGAGACCCAGTACTTC
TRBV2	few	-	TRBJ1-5	CASSGQGGNQPQHF	TGTGCCAGCAGTGGGCAGGGAGGCAATCAGCCCCAGCATTTT
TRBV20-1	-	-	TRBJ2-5	CSAPSGVTQYF	TGCAGTGCTCCCTCGGGGGTGACCCAGTACTTC
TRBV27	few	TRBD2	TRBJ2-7	CASKRQRGVGEQYF	TGTGCCAGCAAGCGGCAGCGGGGGGTCGGCGAGCAGTACTTC
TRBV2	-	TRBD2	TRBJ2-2	CASIWLAGGAGELFF	TGTGCCAGCATTTGGCTAGCGGGGGGCGCCGGGGAGCTGTTTTTT
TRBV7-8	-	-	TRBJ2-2	CASSLIGGDTGELFF	TGTGCCAGCAGCTTGATAGGGGGGGACACCGGGGAGCTGTTTTTT
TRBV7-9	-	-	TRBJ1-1	CASSLTSNTEAFF	TGTGCCAGCAGCTTAACTTCGAACACTGAAGCTTTCTTT
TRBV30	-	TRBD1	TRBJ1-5	CAWSGSGQLRLQPQHF	TGTGCCTGGAGTGGATCGGGACAGCTAAGGCTTCAGCCCCAGCATTTT
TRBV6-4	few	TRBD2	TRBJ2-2	CASRPSGETGELFF	TGTGCCAGCAGACCTAGCGGGGAGACCGGGGAGCTGTTTTTT
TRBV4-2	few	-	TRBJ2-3	CASSPRHREPTDTQYF	TGTGCCAGCAGCCCCCGACATCGGGAACCCACAGATACGCAGTATTTT
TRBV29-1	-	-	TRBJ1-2	CSVVSVLGYTF	TGCAGCGTTGTGAGTGTTCTTGGCTACACCTTC
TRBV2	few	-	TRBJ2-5	CASGAKEETQYF	TGTGCCAGCGGGGCCAAGGAAGAGACCCAGTACTTC
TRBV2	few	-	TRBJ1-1	CASSEGGSGTEAFF	TGTGCCAGCAGTGAAGGGGGGAGTGGCACTGAAGCTTTCTTT
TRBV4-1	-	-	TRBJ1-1	CASSQDGSGAQLAFF	TGCGCCAGCAGCCAAGATGGTTCAGGGGCACAGTTAGCTTTCTTT
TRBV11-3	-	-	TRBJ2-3	CASSLVAAGTQYF	TGTGCCAGCAGCTTAGTGGCAGCAGGTACGCAGTATTTT
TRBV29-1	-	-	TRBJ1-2	CSVESVRVGYTF	TGCAGCGTTGAATCCGTCAGGGTTGGCTACACCTTC
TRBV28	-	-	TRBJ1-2	CASSFAKTLGYTF	TGTGCCAGCAGCTTCGCTAAAACCCTTGGCTACACCTTC
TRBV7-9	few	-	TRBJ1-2	CASSPQSGANYGYTF	TGTGCCAGCAGCCCCCAATCAGGGGCGAACTATGGCTACACCTTC
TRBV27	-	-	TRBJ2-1	CASNPLPAGSYNEQFF	TGTGCCAGCAACCCCCTTCCGGCAGGGTCTTACAATGAGCAGTTCTTC
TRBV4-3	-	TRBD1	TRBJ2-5	CASSLEVFLGQGAAETQYF	TGCGCCAGCAGCCTGGAGGTTTTTTTAGGACAGGGGGCGGCGGAGACCCAGTACTTC
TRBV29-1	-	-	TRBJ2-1	CSARTVQINEQFF	TGCAGCGCCCGGACAGTACAGATCAATGAGCAGTTCTTC
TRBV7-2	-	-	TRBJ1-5	CASSSGRLNGQPQHF	TGTGCCAGCAGCTCGGGACGGTTAAACGGTCAGCCCCAGCATTTT
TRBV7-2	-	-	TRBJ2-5	CASSPLDNQETQYF	TGTGCCAGCAGCCCCTTGGACAACCAAGAGACCCAGTACTTC
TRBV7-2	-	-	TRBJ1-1	CASSLGAQGRLRNTEAFF	TGTGCCAGCAGCTTAGGCGCCCAGGGGCGGTTACGCAACACTGAAGCTTTCTTT
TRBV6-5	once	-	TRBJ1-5	CASSYGPSNQPQHF	TGTGCCAGCAGTTACGGCCCGTCCAATCAGCCCCAGCATTTT
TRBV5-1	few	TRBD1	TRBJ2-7	CASSATGDEQYF	TGCGCCAGCAGCGCGACAGGGGACGAGCAGTACTTC
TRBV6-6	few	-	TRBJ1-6	CASRPQTGGGSPLHF	TGTGCCAGCAGACCTCAAACAGGAGGGGGTTCACCCCTCCACTTT
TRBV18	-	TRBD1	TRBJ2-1	CASSPPYRGDHNEQFF	TGTGCCAGCTCACCACCCTACAGGGGCGATCACAATGAGCAGTTCTTC
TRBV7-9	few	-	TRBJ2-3	CASSLGDTGTDTQYF	TGTGCCAGCAGCTTAGGAGACACCGGCACAGATACGCAGTATTTT
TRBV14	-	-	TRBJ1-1	CASSFPAGEAFF	TGTGCCAGCAGCTTTCCGGCGGGGGAAGCTTTCTTT
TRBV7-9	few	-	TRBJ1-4	CASSQLFLGVGEKLFF	TGTGCCAGCAGCCAGCTGTTCTTGGGAGTAGGTGAAAAACTGTTTTTT
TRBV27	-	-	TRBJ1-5	CASSLRGADFGHGNQPQHF	TGTGCCAGCAGTTTAAGGGGGGCCGATTTCGGACACGGGAATCAGCCCCAGCATTTT
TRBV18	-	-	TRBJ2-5	CASSRYSGQETQYF	TGTGCCAGCTCACGGTACTCTGGTCAAGAGACCCAGTACTTC
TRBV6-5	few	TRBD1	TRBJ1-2	CASSRTGDSNYGYTF	TGTGCCAGCAGTCGGACAGGGGATAGTAACTATGGCTACACCTTC
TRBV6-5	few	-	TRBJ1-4	CASSYTLVQGSEKLFF	TGTGCCAGCAGTTACACCCTCGTTCAGGGTTCTGAAAAACTGTTTTTT
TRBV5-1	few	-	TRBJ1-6	CASSLGMDSYNSPLHF	TGCGCCAGCAGCTTGGGAATGGACTCCTATAATTCACCCCTCCACTTT
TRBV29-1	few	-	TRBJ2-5	CSVYGQLQETQYF	TGCAGCGTTTATGGTCAGCTACAAGAGACCCAGTACTTC
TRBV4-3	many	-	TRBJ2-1	CASSQDQGRPRGSNEQFF	TGCGCCAGCAGCCAAGATCAAGGCAGACCCAGGGGTTCCAATGAGCAGTTCTTC